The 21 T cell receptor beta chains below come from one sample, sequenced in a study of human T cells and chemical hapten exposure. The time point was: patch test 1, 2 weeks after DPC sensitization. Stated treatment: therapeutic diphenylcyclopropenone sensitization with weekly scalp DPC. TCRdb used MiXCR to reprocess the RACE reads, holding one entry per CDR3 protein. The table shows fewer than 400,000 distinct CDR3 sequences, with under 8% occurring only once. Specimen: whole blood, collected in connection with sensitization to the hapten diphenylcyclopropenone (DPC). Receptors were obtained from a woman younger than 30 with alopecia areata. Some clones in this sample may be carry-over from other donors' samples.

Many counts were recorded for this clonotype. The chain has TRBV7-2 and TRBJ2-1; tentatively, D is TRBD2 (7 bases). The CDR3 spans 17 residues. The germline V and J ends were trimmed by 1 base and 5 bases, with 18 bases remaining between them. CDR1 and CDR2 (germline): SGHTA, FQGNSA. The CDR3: CASSLVGGLAADNEQFF. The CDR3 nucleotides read TGTGCCAGCAGCTTAGTGGGGGGGCTAGCGGCCGACAATGAGCAGTTCTTC.

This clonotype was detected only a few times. The CDR3 region is CASSSGQGASTDTQYF. DNA for the CDR3: TGCGCCAGCAGCTCCGGACAGGGCGCTAGCACAGATACGCAGTATTTT. This chain connects TRBV5-1 to TRBJ2-3, with 8 bases identical to TRBD1. The V segment lost 3 bases and the J segment 0 bases; nucleotides outside the gene matches: 6. Germline loops: CDR1 SGHRS, CDR2 YFSETQ. The CDR3 is 16 residues long.

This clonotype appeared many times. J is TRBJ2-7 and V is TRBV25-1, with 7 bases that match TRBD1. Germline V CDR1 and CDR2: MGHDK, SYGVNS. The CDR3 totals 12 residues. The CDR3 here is CVPGQPPYEQYF. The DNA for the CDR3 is TGTGTCCCGGGACAGCCACCCTACGAGCAGTACTTC.

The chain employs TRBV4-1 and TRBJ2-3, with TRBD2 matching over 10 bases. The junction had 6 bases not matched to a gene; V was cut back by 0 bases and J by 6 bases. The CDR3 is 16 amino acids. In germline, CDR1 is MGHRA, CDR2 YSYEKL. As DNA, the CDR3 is TGCGCCAGCAGCCAAGAAGAGCGGGGGGGCCGCGATACGCAGTATTTT. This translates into CASSQEERGGRDTQYF.

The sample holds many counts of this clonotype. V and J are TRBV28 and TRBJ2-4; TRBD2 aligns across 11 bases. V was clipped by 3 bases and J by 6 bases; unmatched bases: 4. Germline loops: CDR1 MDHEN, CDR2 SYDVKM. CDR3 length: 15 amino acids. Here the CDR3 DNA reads TGTGCCAGCAGTTTCCTTAGCGGGGGGGTAAACATTCAGTACTTC. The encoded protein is CASSFLSGGVNIQYF.

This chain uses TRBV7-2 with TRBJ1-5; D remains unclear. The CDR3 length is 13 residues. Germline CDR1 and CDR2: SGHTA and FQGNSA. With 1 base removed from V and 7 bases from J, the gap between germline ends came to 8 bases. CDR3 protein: CASSLEGHQPQHF. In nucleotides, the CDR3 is TGTGCCAGCAGCTTAGAGGGTCACCAGCCCCAGCATTTT.

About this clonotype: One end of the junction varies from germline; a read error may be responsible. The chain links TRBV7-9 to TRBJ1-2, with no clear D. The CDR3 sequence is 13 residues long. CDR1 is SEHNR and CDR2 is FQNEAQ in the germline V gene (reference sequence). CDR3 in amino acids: CANSSNHGRGYTF. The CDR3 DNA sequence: TGTGCCAACAGCTCCAACCACGGGCGCGGCTACACCTTC.

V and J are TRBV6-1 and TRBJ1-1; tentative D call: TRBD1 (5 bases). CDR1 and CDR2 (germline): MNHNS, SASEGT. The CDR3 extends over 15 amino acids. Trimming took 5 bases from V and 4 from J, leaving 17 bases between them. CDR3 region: CASSPWDALATEAFF. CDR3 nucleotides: TGTGCCAGCAGTCCCTGGGACGCTCTCGCCACTGAAGCTTTCTTT.

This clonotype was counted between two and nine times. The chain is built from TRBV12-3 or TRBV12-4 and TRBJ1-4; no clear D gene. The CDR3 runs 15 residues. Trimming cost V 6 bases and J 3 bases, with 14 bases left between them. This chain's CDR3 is CASSPHGSANEKLFF. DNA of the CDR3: TGTGCCAGCAGCCCCCACGGGTCAGCTAATGAAAAACTGTTTTTT.

The CDR3 DNA follows: TGTGCCATCAGCGCAGGACAGGCATACTATGGCTACACCTTC. Translation gives CAISAGQAYYGYTF. The V gene is TRBV10-3, the J gene TRBJ1-2, with 7 bases fitting TRBD1. The CDR3 contains 14 residues. The V gene end was trimmed by 6 bases and the J gene end by 3 bases; junction bases not matched to a gene: 7. Germline CDR1 ENHRY, CDR2 SYGVKD.

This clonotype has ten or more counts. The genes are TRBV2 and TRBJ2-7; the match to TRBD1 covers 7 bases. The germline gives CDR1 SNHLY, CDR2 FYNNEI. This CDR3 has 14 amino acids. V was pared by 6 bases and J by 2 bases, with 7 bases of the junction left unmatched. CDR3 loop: CASSLDRATYEQYF. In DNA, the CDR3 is TGTGCCAGCAGCTTAGACAGGGCGACCTACGAGCAGTACTTC.

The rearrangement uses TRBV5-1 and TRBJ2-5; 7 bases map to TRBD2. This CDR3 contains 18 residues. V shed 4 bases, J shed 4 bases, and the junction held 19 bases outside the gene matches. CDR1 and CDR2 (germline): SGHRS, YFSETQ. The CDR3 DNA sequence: TGCGCCAGCAGCGGGAGGGATCCCAAGTTCCCGGAGCTAGAGACCCAGTACTTC. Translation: CASSGRDPKFPELETQYF.

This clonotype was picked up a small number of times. The CDR3 loop reads CSALQGAGNTIYF. Written as DNA, the CDR3 is TGCAGTGCTTTACAGGGGGCTGGAAACACCATATATTTT. V is TRBV20-1 and J is TRBJ1-3; 8 positions agree with TRBD1. Per the germline V gene, CDR1 is DFQATT and CDR2 is SNEGSKA (reference sequence). The CDR3 runs 13 residues. J was trimmed by 2 bases and V by 5 bases; bases with no gene match: 2.

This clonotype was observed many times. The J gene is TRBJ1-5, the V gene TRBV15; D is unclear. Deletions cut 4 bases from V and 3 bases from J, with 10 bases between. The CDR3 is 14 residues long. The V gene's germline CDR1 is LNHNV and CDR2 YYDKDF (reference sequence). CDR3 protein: CATSNEGLNQPQHF. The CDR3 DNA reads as TGTGCCACCAGCAACGAAGGTCTCAATCAGCCCCAGCATTTT.

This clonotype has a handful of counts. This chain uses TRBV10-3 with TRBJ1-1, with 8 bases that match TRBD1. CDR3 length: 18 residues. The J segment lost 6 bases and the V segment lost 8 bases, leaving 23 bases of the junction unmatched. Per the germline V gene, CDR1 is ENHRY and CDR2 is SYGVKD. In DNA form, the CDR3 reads TGTGCCATCGGACAGGGATCGGGTGTGGGTTCTGTCAACCCTGAAGCTTTCTTT. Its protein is CAIGQGSGVGSVNPEAFF.

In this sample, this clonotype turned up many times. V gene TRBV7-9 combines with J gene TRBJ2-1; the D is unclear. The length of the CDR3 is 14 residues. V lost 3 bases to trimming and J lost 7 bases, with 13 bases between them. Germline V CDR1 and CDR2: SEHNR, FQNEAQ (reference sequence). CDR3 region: CASSFPRSRNEQFF. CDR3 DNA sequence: TGTGCCAGCAGCTTCCCCCGTAGTCGAAATGAGCAGTTCTTC.

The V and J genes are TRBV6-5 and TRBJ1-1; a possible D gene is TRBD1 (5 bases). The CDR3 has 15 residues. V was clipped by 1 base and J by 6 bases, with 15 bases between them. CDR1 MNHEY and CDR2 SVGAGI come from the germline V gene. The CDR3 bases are TGTGCCAGCAGTTACTTCCCGTCGGGGGTGGCTGAAGCTTTCTTT. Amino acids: CASSYFPSGVAEAFF.

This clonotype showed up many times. The CDR3 coding sequence is TGTGCCAGCGACCAGTCCGGCCTCCAGCACTACGAGCAGTACTTC. Residues: CASDQSGLQHYEQYF. The genes are TRBV2 and TRBJ2-7; D is unclear. Germline loops: CDR1 SNHLY, CDR2 FYNNEI. The V end lost 8 bases, the J end lost 3 bases, and 20 bases lay between the germline ends. The CDR3 runs to 15 residues.

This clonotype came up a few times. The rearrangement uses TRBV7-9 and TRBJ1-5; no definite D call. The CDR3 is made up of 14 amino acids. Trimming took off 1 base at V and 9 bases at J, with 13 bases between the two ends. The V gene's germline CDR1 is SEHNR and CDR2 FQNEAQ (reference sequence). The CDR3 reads CASSLGEGTRPQHF. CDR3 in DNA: TGTGCCAGCAGCTTAGGTGAGGGAACCAGGCCCCAGCATTTT.

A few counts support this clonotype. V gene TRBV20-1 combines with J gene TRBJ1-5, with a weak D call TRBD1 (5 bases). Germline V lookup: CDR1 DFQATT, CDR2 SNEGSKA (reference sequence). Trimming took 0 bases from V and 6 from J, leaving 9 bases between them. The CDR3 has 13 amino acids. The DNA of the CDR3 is TGCAGTGCTAGAGAGCAGGGCGGTCAGCCCCAGCATTTT. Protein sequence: CSAREQGGQPQHF.

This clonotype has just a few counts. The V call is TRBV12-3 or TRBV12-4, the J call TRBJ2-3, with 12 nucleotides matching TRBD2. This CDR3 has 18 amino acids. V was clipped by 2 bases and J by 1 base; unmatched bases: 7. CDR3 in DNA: TGTGCCAGCAGTTTAATTCTAGCGGGGGGGCGTGGCACAGATACGCAGTATTTT. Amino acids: CASSLILAGGRGTDTQYF.